This T cell receptor beta chain comes out of a study of post-analysis software for immune sequencing data. Turning to the study itself: Relapsing-remitting, secondary progressive and progressive-relapsing courses of multiple sclerosis were included. Study outcomes and limitations: TRBV5-6, TRBV5-1 and TRBV20-1 were among 4 or 5 TRBV segments more frequent in patients than controls.

cDNA libraries of TCR beta carried unique molecular identifiers. TCRdb reprocessed the PCR reads with MiXCR, giving one entry per CDR3 protein. The sample yields under 900,000 distinct CDR3 sequences, roughly 50% seen once. Germline CDR1 and CDR2: SGHRS and YFSETQ. Germline trimming cut 4 bases from V and 3 bases from J; bases unmatched to any gene: 7. The CDR3 extends over 15 amino acids. On this clonotype: Its antigen is not known.

The chain links TRBV5-1 to TRBJ2-1, with TRBD1 identical over 7 bases. This receptor was obtained from a girl under 18 with multiple sclerosis. The sample comprised blood. The CDR3 sequence: CASSRRQGGYNEQFF. In nucleotides, the CDR3 is TGCGCCAGCAGCCGTCGACAGGGTGGCTACAATGAGCAGTTCTTC.